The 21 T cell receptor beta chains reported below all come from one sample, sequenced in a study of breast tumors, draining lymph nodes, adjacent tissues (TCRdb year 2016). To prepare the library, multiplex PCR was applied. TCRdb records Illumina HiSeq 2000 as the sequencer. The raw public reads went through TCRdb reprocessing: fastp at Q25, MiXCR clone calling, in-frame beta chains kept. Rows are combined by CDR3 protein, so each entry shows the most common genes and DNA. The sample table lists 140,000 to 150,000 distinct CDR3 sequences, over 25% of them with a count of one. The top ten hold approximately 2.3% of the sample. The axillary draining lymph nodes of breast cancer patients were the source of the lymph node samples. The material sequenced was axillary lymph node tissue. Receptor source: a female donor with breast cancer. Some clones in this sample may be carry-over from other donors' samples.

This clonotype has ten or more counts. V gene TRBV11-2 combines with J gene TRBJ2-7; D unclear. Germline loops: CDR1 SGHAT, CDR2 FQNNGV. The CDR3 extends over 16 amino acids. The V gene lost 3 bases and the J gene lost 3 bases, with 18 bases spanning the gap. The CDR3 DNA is TGTGCCAGCAGCTTGCAAGACACACCAAGCGTCTACGAGCAGTACTTC. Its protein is CASSLQDTPSVYEQYF. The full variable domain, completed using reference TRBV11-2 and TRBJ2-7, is EAGVAQSPRYKIIEKRQSVAFWCNPISGHATLYWYQQILGQGPKLLIQFQNNGVVDDSQLPKDRFSAERLKGVDSTLKIQPAKLEDSAVYLCASSLQDTPSVYEQYFGPGTRLTVT.

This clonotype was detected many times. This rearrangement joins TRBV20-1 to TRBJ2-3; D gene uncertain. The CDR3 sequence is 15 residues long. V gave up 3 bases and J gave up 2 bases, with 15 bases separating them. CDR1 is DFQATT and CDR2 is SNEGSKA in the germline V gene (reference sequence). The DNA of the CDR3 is TGCAGTGCTAGTGTGGAGATCCGGCCCACAGATACGCAGTATTTT. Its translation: CSASVEIRPTDTQYF.

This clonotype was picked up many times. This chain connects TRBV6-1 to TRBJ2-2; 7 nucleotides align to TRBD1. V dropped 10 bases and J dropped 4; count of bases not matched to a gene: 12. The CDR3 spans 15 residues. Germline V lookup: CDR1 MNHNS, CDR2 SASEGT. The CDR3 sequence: CATPRTGSGTGELFF. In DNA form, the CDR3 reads TGTGCCACCCCGAGGACAGGTTCTGGCACCGGGGAGCTGTTTTTT.

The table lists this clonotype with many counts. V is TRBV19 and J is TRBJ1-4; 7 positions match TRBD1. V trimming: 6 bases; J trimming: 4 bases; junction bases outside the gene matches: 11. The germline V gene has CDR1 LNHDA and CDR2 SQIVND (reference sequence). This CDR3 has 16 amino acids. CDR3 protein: CASSQKRGQYNEKLFF. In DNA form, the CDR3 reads TGTGCCAGTAGCCAAAAGAGGGGACAGTATAATGAAAAACTGTTTTTT.

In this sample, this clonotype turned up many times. For the CDR3, the DNA is TGTGCCACCAGTGATCCGGGACAGGGCTTCTATGGCTACACCTTC. It specifies CATSDPGQGFYGYTF. This chain joins TRBV24-1 and TRBJ1-2; TRBD1 agrees at 9 bases. V trimming: 3 bases; J trimming: 4 bases; junction bases outside the gene matches: 5. There are 15 residues in the CDR3. Germline V gene sequence: CDR1 KGHDR, CDR2 SFDVKD.

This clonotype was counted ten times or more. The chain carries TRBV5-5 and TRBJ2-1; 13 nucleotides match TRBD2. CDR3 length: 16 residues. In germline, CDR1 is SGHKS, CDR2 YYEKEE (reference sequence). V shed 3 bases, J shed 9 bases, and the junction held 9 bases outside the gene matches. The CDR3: CASSSATSGGASEQFF. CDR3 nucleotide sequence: TGTGCCAGCAGCTCAGCTACTAGCGGGGGGGCCAGTGAGCAGTTCTTC.

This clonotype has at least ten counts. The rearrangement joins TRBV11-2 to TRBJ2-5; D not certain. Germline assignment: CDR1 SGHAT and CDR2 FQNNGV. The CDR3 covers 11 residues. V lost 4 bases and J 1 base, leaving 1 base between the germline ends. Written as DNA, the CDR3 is TGTGCCAGCAGCTCCCAAGAGACCCAGTACTTC. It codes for CASSSQETQYF.

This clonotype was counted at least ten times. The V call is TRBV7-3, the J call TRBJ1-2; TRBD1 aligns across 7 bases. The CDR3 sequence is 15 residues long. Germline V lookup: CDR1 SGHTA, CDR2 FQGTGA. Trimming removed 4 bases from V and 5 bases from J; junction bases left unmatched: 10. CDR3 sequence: CASSSTGTEPYGYTF. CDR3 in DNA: TGTGCCAGCAGCTCCACCGGGACAGAACCATATGGCTACACCTTC.

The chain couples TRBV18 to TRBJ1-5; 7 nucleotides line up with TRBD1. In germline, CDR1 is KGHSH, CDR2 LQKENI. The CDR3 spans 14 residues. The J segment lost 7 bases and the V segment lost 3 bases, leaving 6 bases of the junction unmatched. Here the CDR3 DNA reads TGTGCCAGCTCACCCGACAGGGACAAACAGCCCCAGCATTTT. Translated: CASSPDRDKQPQHF.

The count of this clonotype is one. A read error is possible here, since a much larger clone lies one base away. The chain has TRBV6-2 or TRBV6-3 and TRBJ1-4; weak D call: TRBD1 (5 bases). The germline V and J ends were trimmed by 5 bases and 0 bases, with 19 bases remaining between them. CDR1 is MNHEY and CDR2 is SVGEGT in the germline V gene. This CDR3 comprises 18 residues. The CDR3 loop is CASSHLLGQGATNEKLFF. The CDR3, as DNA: TGTGCCAGCAGTCACCTGTTGGGGCAGGGAGCAACTAATGAAAAACTGTTTTTT.

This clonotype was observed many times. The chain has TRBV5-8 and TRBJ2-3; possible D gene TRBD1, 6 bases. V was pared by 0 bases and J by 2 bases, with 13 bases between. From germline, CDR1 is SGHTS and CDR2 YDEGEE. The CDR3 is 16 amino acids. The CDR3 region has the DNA TGTGCCAGCAGCTTGGTAGTGGGGGCCTACACAGATACGCAGTATTTT. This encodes CASSLVVGAYTDTQYF.

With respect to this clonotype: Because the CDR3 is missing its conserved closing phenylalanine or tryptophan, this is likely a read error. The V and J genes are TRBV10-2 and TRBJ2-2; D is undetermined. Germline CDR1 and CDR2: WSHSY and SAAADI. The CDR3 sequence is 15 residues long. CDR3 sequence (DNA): TGTGCCAGCTCCTCCTACAATGAGAACACCGGGGAGCTGTTTCTT. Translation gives CASSSYNENTGELFL.

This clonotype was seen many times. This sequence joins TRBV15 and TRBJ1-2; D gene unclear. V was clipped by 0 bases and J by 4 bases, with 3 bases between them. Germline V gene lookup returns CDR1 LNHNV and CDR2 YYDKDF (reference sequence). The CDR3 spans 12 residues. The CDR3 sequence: CATSREGYGYTF. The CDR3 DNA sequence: TGTGCCACCAGCAGAGAAGGCTATGGCTACACCTTC.

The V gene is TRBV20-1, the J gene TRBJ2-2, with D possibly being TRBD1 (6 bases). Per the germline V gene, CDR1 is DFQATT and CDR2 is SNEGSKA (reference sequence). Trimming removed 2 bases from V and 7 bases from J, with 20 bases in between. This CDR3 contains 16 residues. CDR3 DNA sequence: TGCAGTGCTAGACTATACAGGGCTGGAGCGTTCGGGGAGCTGTTTTTT. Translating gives CSARLYRAGAFGELFF.

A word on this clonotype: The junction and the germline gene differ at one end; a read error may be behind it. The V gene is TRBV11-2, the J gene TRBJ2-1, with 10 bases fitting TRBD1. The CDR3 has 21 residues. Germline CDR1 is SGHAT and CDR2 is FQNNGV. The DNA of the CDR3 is TGTGCCAGCAGCTTAGCGAAGTGGGACAGGGGCCCACCGAGCTCCTACAATGAGCAGCTCTTC. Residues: CASSLAKWDRGPPSSYNEQLF.

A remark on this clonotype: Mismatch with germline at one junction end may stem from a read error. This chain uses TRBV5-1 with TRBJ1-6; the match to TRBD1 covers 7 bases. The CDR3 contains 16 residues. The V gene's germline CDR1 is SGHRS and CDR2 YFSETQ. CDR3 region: CASSPGADRLGSPPHF. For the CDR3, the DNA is TGCGCCAGCAGCCCGGGGGCGGACAGGTTAGGCTCACCCCCCCACTTT.

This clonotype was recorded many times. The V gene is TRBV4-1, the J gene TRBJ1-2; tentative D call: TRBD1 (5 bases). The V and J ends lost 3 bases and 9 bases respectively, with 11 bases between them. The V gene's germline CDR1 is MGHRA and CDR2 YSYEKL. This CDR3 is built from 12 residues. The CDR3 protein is CASSHDRQSYTF. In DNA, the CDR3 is TGCGCCAGCAGCCATGACCGACAGAGCTACACCTTC.

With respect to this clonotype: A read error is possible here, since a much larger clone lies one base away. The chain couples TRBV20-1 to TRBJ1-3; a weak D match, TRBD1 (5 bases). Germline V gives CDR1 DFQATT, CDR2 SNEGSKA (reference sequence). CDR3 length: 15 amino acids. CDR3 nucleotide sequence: TGCAGTGCATGGGGACGTCCGCACTCTGGAGACACCATATATTTT. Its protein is CSAWGRPHSGDTIYF.

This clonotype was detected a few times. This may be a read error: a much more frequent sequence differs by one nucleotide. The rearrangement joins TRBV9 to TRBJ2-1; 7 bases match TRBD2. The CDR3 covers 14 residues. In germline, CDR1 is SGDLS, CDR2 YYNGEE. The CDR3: CASSPETSYNEQSF. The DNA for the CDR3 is TGTGCCAGCAGCCCAGAGACTAGCTACAATGAGCAGTCCTTC.

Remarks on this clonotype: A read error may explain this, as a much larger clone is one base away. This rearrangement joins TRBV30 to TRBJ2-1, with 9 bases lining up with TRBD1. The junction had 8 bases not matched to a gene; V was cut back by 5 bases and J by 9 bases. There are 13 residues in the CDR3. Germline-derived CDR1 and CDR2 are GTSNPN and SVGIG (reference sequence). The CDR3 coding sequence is TGTGCCTGGGACCCAGGGACAGGGAGTGAGCAGTTCTTC. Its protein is CAWDPGTGSEQFF.

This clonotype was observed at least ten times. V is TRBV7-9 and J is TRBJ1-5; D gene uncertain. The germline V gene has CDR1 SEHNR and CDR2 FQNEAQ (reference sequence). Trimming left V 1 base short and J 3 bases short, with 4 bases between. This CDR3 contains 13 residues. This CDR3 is CASSLEANQPQHF. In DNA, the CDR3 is TGTGCCAGCAGCTTAGAGGCCAATCAGCCCCAGCATTTT.